Below are 31 T cell receptor beta chains sequenced from a single sample in a study of T cell responses to AZD1222 COVID-19 vaccine. Clones were sequenced by immunoSEQ multiplex PCR, and TCRdb holds only the in-frame ones, with some missing. The sample consists of 150,000 to 200,000 clones, 91% of them appearing once. The sample here was peripheral blood, taken 28 days after the second AZD1222 dose. These receptors were obtained from an adult who received the AZD1222 COVID-19 vaccine.

The rearrangement links TRBV7-9 to TRBJ1-6, with a possible D match to TRBD1 (6 bases). There are 16 residues in the CDR3. Deletions cut 1 base from V and 5 bases from J, with 12 bases between. Germline values: CDR1 SEHNR, CDR2 FQNEAQ (reference sequence). CDR3 protein: CASSLVQGGNNSPLHF. CDR3 nucleotides: TGTGCCAGCAGCTTAGTACAGGGAGGAAATAATTCACCCCTCCACTTT.

The chain links TRBV2 to TRBJ2-7, with TRBD1 matching over 9 bases. CDR3 length: 16 residues. Germline CDR1 is SNHLY and CDR2 is FYNNEI. V was clipped by 4 bases and J by 3 bases; unmatched bases: 10. The CDR3 coding sequence is TGTGCCAGCAGTGGGACGACAGGGGGTGTCTACTACGAGCAGTACTTC. Its translation is CASSGTTGGVYYEQYF.

The chain combines TRBV4-2 with TRBJ2-5, with 8 nucleotides matching TRBD2. Per the germline V gene, CDR1 is LGHNA and CDR2 is YNFKEQ. V lost 4 bases, J lost 5 bases, and 3 bases stayed unmatched. This CDR3 is built from 13 residues. The CDR3 DNA reads as TGTGCCAGCAGCCGCGGGAGGTCGGAGACCCAGTACTTC. Translated, it gives CASSRGRSETQYF.

This clone was seen once. The CDR3 sequence is CASSVLAADTQYF. Here the CDR3 DNA reads TGTGCCAGCAGTGTTTTAGCAGCGGATACGCAGTATTTT. This rearrangement joins TRBV2 to TRBJ2-3; D is undetermined. CDR1 and CDR2 (germline): SNHLY, FYNNEI. V lost 4 bases to trimming and J lost 6 bases, with 11 bases between them. The CDR3 is 13 amino acids.

Here the CDR3 DNA reads TGTGCCAGCAGCTTTGGGACAGGGGGCTTGGTGACCCAGTACTTC. Residues: CASSFGTGGLVTQYF. The chain recombines TRBV5-8 with TRBJ2-5; 12 nucleotides agree with TRBD1. The CDR3 contains 15 residues. Germline V gene data show CDR1 as SGHTS and CDR2 as YDEGEE. Germline trimming cut 2 bases from V and 7 bases from J; bases unmatched to any gene: 6.

This chain uses TRBV7-2 with TRBJ2-2; a possible D gene is TRBD2 (5 bases). The CDR3 covers 15 residues. V shed 5 bases and J shed 4 bases, with 14 bases lying between them. Looked up from germline, CDR1 is SGHTA and CDR2 is FQGNSA. The CDR3 sequence: CASSAVVGSTGELFF. In DNA form, the CDR3 reads TGTGCCAGCAGCGCCGTAGTAGGGAGCACCGGGGAGCTGTTTTTT. Variable domain in full (rest from reference TRBV7-2 and TRBJ2-2): GAGVSQSPSNKVTEKGKDVELRCDPISGHTALYWYRQSLGQGLEFLIYFQGNSAPDKSGLPSDRFSAERTGGSVSTLTIQRTQQEDSAVYLCASSAVVGSTGELFFGEGSRLTVL.

This clone was observed a single time. The chain has TRBV2 and TRBJ1-5, with no clear D. The CDR3 is 17 residues long. From germline, CDR1 is SNHLY and CDR2 FYNNEI. V shed 3 bases and J shed 2 bases, with 17 bases lying between them. CDR3 residues: CASSEITARKGNQPQHF. The CDR3 DNA is TGTGCCAGCAGTGAGATCACGGCGAGGAAGGGCAATCAGCCCCAGCATTTT.

V is TRBV19 and J is TRBJ1-2; 7 bases align to TRBD1. Germline-derived CDR1 and CDR2 are LNHDA and SQIVND (reference sequence). CDR3 length: 14 amino acids. V shed 1 base and J 7 bases; nucleotides not matched to a gene: 6. CDR3 loop: CASSIGGQQTGYTF. For the CDR3, the DNA is TGTGCCAGTAGTATAGGGGGACAGCAGACTGGCTACACCTTC. The complete variable domain, with remaining parts taken from reference TRBV19 and TRBJ1-2, reads DGGITQSPKYLFRKEGQNVTLSCEQNLNHDAMYWYRQDPGQGLRLIYYSQIVNDFQKGDIAEGYSVSREKKESFPLTVTSAQKNPTAFYLCASSIGGQQTGYTFGSGTRLTVV.

This clone occurred a few times. Other DNA sequences of this sample code for an identical CDR3. V gene TRBV10-3 combines with J gene TRBJ2-1, with TRBD2 as a possible D gene (7 bases). The CDR3 has 17 amino acids. Trimming took off 0 bases at V and 5 bases at J, with 17 bases between the two ends. The germline gives CDR1 ENHRY, CDR2 SYGVKD. In nucleotides, the CDR3 is TGTGCCATCAGTGAGTCGAGGGCGAGCGGGGACAACAATGAGCAGTTCTTC. Translated, it gives CAISESRASGDNNEQFF.

The chain employs TRBV7-2 and TRBJ2-1; 7 nucleotides agree with TRBD2. The CDR3 has 17 residues. J was trimmed by 7 bases and V by 4 bases; bases with no gene match: 16. CDR1 SGHTA and CDR2 FQGNSA come from the germline V gene. The CDR3 protein is CASSSNERGGWFNEQFF. CDR3 nucleotide sequence: TGTGCCAGCAGCTCCAACGAGCGGGGCGGTTGGTTTAATGAGCAGTTCTTC.

The J gene is TRBJ1-3, the V gene TRBV19, with D tentatively TRBD1 (5 bases). Germline CDR1 LNHDA, CDR2 SQIVND (reference sequence). Trimming removed 6 bases at V and 8 bases at J, with 17 bases between. The CDR3 runs 14 residues. The CDR3 region is CASRQLGMGDTIYF. In nucleotides, the CDR3 is TGTGCCAGTAGACAGCTGGGGATGGGGGACACCATATATTTT.

The V call is TRBV27, the J call TRBJ2-4, with a weak D call TRBD1 (7 bases). Germline loops: CDR1 MNHEY, CDR2 SMNVEV (reference sequence). Trimming left V 1 base short and J 1 base short, with 11 bases between. The CDR3 runs 16 residues. The CDR3 sequence: CASSLFPGGAKNIQYF. The CDR3 nucleotides read TGTGCCAGCAGTTTATTTCCAGGGGGGGCCAAAAACATTCAGTACTTC.

The chain is built from TRBV25-1 and TRBJ1-5; 10 bases match TRBD1. This CDR3 is 15 amino acids long. The germline gives CDR1 MGHDK, CDR2 SYGVNS. V was pared by 2 bases and J by 7 bases, with 5 bases of the junction left unmatched. The CDR3 region has the DNA TGTGCCAGCAGTGAACCCGGGACAGGGGCCCAGCCCCAGCATTTT. Translated, it gives CASSEPGTGAQPQHF.

V is TRBV21-1 and J is TRBJ2-3; the table's D call TRBD2 went unverified against the DNA. TRBV21-1 is a listed pseudogene. CDR3 length: 16 amino acids. The DNA for the CDR3 is TGTGCCAACCAGGTAAAAACTAGCGGCCCAATTGGGTCCCAATATTTT. Translation: CANQVKTSGPIGSQYF.

V gene TRBV27 combines with J gene TRBJ2-7, with TRBD2 as a possible D gene (6 bases). The V end was cut by 2 bases, the J end by 6 bases, with 11 bases between. The CDR3 spans 13 residues. Germline V lookup: CDR1 MNHEY, CDR2 SMNVEV (reference sequence). The CDR3 protein is CASSLIAEAEQYF. The CDR3 DNA is TGTGCCAGCAGTTTAATAGCGGAGGCCGAGCAGTACTTC.

The CDR3 DNA is TGTGCCAGCAGCCTAGCGGCCGGGACAGGGGCCTACGAGCAGTACTTC. Residues: CASSLAAGTGAYEQYF. The chain couples TRBV16 to TRBJ2-7, with TRBD1 matching over 10 bases. In germline, CDR1 is KGHSY, CDR2 FQNENV. J lost 2 bases, V lost 4 bases, and 8 bases had no gene match. The CDR3 totals 16 residues.

V is TRBV5-1 and J is TRBJ2-1; tentative D call: TRBD2 (6 bases). CDR1 is SGHRS and CDR2 is YFSETQ in the germline V gene. The CDR3 is 15 residues long. Between the trimmed V and J ends, which lost 4 bases and 3 bases, there was a span of 14 bases. DNA of the CDR3: TGCGCCAGCAGCCTAGAAGCGGGCTTCTACAATGAGCAGTTCTTC. This sequence encodes CASSLEAGFYNEQFF. Complete variable domain (other parts from reference TRBV5-1 and TRBJ2-1): KAGVTQTPRYLIKTRGQQVTLSCSPISGHRSVSWYQQTPGQGLQFLFEYFSETQRNKGNFPGRFSGRQFSNSRSEMNVSTLELGDSALYLCASSLEAGFYNEQFFGPGTRLTVL.

DNA for the CDR3: TGTGCCACCAAACGGGGAGACACCGGGGAGCTGTTTTTT. Its protein is CATKRGDTGELFF. The chain has TRBV12-3 or TRBV12-4 and TRBJ2-2, with TRBD2 as a possible D gene (5 bases). The CDR3 has 13 residues. Trimming cost V 10 bases and J 3 bases, with 12 bases left between them.

This sequence joins TRBV19 and TRBJ1-2, with a tentative D call TRBD1 (5 bases). Germline V lookup: CDR1 LNHDA, CDR2 SQIVND (reference sequence). V lost 5 bases to trimming and J lost 2 bases, with 9 bases between them. This CDR3 is 13 amino acids long. CDR3 DNA: TGTGCCAGTAGTCCGGGGGTGAACTATGGCTACACCTTC. Amino acid sequence: CASSPGVNYGYTF.

The chain employs TRBV10-3 and TRBJ2-7, with a possible D match to TRBD2 (5 bases). The CDR3 is 15 residues long. Germline loops: CDR1 ENHRY, CDR2 SYGVKD. With 6 bases removed from V and 0 bases from J, the gap between germline ends came to 15 bases. CDR3 nucleotides: TGTGCCATCAGCCGGTTTGAGGGAACCTCCTACGAGCAGTACTTC. Translated: CAISRFEGTSYEQYF.

This rearrangement joins TRBV19 to TRBJ1-2; TRBD1 might be the D (5 bases). Germline V gives CDR1 LNHDA, CDR2 SQIVND (reference sequence). This CDR3 region has 14 residues. The germline V and J ends were trimmed by 6 bases and 2 bases, with 13 bases remaining between them. The CDR3 nucleotides are TGTGCCAGTAGCCCGACAGAGCTCAACTATGGCTACACCTTC. Its protein is CASSPTELNYGYTF.

This chain links TRBV5-1 with TRBJ1-5, with a possible D match to TRBD1 (5 bases). CDR1 and CDR2 (germline): SGHRS, YFSETQ. The CDR3 runs 15 residues. V was pared by 4 bases and J by 6 bases, with 17 bases between. As DNA, the CDR3 is TGCGCCAGCAGCCCGGACGGGGGGGAGAGTCAGCCCCAGCATTTT. It encodes CASSPDGGESQPQHF.

The V gene is TRBV12-5, the J gene TRBJ1-1; perhaps TRBD1 as D (5 bases). The CDR3 loop spans 15 amino acids. V shed 1 base and J shed 7 bases, with 16 bases lying between them. Germline V gene lookup returns CDR1 LGHNT and CDR2 FRNRAP. DNA for the CDR3: TGTGCTAGTGGTTTGGACGAGGGGCGAAGAGGTGAAGCTTTCTTT. It yields the protein CASGLDEGRRGEAFF.

The chain couples TRBV7-8 to TRBJ2-7; D is ambiguous. Germline V gene lookup returns CDR1 SGHVS and CDR2 FQNEAQ. V gave up 1 base and J gave up 7 bases, with 11 bases separating them. This CDR3 is 13 amino acids long. CDR3: CASSLVGGAEQYF. CDR3 bases: TGTGCCAGCAGCTTAGTCGGTGGAGCGGAGCAGTACTTC.

This clone has only a few counts. The CDR3 DNA reads as TGTGCCAGCAGCCCATTCATGAACACTGAAGCTTTCTTT. Its translation: CASSPFMNTEAFF. The V call is TRBV11-1, the J call TRBJ1-1; D is undetermined. Trimming removed 5 bases at V and 0 bases at J, with 7 bases between. The germline V gene has CDR1 SGHAT and CDR2 FQDESV (reference sequence). The CDR3 contains 13 residues.

The V and J genes are TRBV29-1 and TRBJ2-3; D remains ambiguous. Trimming took off 7 bases at V and 0 bases at J, with 2 bases between the two ends. Germline V gene data show CDR1 as SQVTM and CDR2 as ANQGSEA. The CDR3 has 10 amino acids. CDR3 nucleotide sequence: TGCAGCGGAAGCACAGATACGCAGTATTTT. The encoded protein is CSGSTDTQYF.

The V and J genes are TRBV2 and TRBJ1-1; 10 bases agree with TRBD1. Germline CDR1 SNHLY, CDR2 FYNNEI. J was trimmed by 6 bases and V by 6 bases; bases with no gene match: 7. The CDR3 has 14 residues. The CDR3 reads CASRPGQGYPEAFF. The CDR3 nucleotides are TGTGCCAGCAGGCCGGGACAGGGGTACCCTGAAGCTTTCTTT.

The gene calls are TRBV5-4 and TRBJ2-5; TRBD2 aligns across 8 bases. This CDR3 contains 17 residues. The germline gives CDR1 SGHNT, CDR2 YYREEE (reference sequence). Trimming removed 0 bases from V and 4 bases from J; junction bases left unmatched: 11. The CDR3 DNA follows: TGTGCCAGCAGCTTGGCCGGGGGTAGCGGGGCGGCAGAGACCCAGTACTTC. Translated: CASSLAGGSGAAETQYF.

This clone is a singleton in its sample. The rearrangement links TRBV7-3 to TRBJ2-7; D perhaps matches TRBD2 (5 bases). Trimming shortened V by 5 bases and J by 3 bases, and 14 bases separated the two germline ends. The CDR3 totals 14 residues. CDR1 and CDR2 (germline): SGHTA, FQGTGA. The CDR3 sequence is CASSAASPGYEQYF. Written as DNA, the CDR3 is TGTGCCAGCAGCGCCGCTAGCCCCGGCTACGAGCAGTACTTC.

J is TRBJ1-3 and V is TRBV2; D remains ambiguous. Per the germline V gene, CDR1 is SNHLY and CDR2 is FYNNEI. The CDR3 contains 11 residues. V lost 5 bases to trimming and J lost 11 bases, with 10 bases between them. In DNA, the CDR3 is TGTGCCAGCAGTTCTCAATTCGCCATATATTTT. It yields the protein CASSSQFAIYF.

This sequence joins TRBV5-4 and TRBJ1-3; D gene uncertain. CDR1 SGHNT and CDR2 YYREEE come from the germline V gene (reference sequence). This CDR3 contains 15 residues. Trimming stripped 0 bases from V and 0 bases from J, with 7 bases between. As DNA, the CDR3 is TGTGCCAGCAGCTTGGACTTTCCCTCTGGAAACACCATATATTTT. It is translated as CASSLDFPSGNTIYF.